These 8 T cell receptor beta chains were all obtained from the same sample, sequenced in a study of spatial heterogeneity in lung cancer. TCRdb passed the 5' RACE reads through MiXCR, listing each CDR3 protein once. The table shows approximately 56,000 distinct CDR3 sequences, with less than 9.5% occurring only once. Documented time point: blood at routine non-recurrence follow-up after resection. Whole RNA was taken from tumor, nontumor lung or frozen PBMC; it was then sequenced unsorted. This specimen was PBMCs, taken at follow-up. The receptors shown here come from a female donor with early-stage non-small cell lung cancer.

Ten or more counts support this clonotype. The V call is TRBV12-3 or TRBV12-4, the J call TRBJ2-5; a possible D gene is TRBD1 (5 bases). V gave up 6 bases and J gave up 5 bases, with 7 bases separating them. This CDR3 spans 11 amino acids. CDR3 sequence: CASRAGETQYF. The CDR3 DNA reads as TGTGCCAGCAGGGCAGGGGAGACCCAGTACTTC.

This clonotype was counted ten times or more. The chain carries TRBV9 and TRBJ2-3, with D maybe TRBD2 (5 bases). Between the trimmed V and J ends, which lost 0 bases and 3 bases, there was a span of 14 bases. This CDR3 contains 16 residues. Germline lookup yields CDR1 SGDLS and CDR2 YYNGEE. In DNA form, the CDR3 reads TGTGCCAGCAGCGTAGAGGAGGTTCCGAGGACAGATACGCAGTATTTT. Translating it yields CASSVEEVPRTDTQYF.

The V and J genes are TRBV6-5 and TRBJ1-5; TRBD1 matches 10 bases. This CDR3 is 14 amino acids long. Germline trimming cut 6 bases from V and 7 bases from J; bases unmatched to any gene: 6. The V gene's germline CDR1 is MNHEY and CDR2 SVGAGI. The chain's CDR3 is CASSPGTGVQPQHF. CDR3 DNA sequence: TGTGCCAGCAGCCCCGGGACAGGGGTCCAGCCCCAGCATTTT.

This clonotype was counted a few times. The chain is built from TRBV6-2 or TRBV6-3 and TRBJ1-5, with TRBD1 matching 7 bases. The V gene end was trimmed by 2 bases and the J gene end by 1 base; junction bases not matched to a gene: 11. CDR1 is MNHEY and CDR2 is SVGEGT in the germline V gene. The CDR3 extends over 18 amino acids. CDR3 bases: TGTGCCAGCAGTTACCCAATTACAGGGGTTGGGAGCAATCAGCCCCAGCATTTT. Translated: CASSYPITGVGSNQPQHF.

This clonotype has a count of ten or more. The chain uses TRBV20-1 and TRBJ2-2; 11 bases are shared with TRBD1. The CDR3 covers 16 residues. Germline V gene data show CDR1 as DFQATT and CDR2 as SNEGSKA (reference sequence). The J segment lost 8 bases and the V segment lost 3 bases, leaving 11 bases of the junction unmatched. Written as DNA, the CDR3 is TGCAGTGCTAGCCCCGGGACAGGGGGGAAGACGGGGGAGCTGTTTTTT. Its protein product is CSASPGTGGKTGELFF.

The chain has TRBV20-1 and TRBJ1-6; D gene unclear. The V gene's germline CDR1 is DFQATT and CDR2 SNEGSKA (reference sequence). Trimming shortened V by 6 bases and J by 4 bases, and 10 bases separated the two germline ends. The CDR3 is made up of 13 amino acids. The CDR3 bases are TGCAGTGCCCACCCCGTTTATAATTCACCCCTCCACTTT. Protein product: CSAHPVYNSPLHF.

This clonotype was seen repeatedly, ten times or more. The chain carries TRBV29-1 and TRBJ1-3, with D perhaps matching TRBD1 (6 bases). This CDR3 comprises 15 residues. Germline loops: CDR1 SQVTM, CDR2 ANQGSEA. V was trimmed by 4 bases and J by 2 bases, leaving 15 bases between them. The CDR3 sequence is CSVGGQGGPGNTIYF. The CDR3 DNA reads as TGCAGCGTTGGGGGGCAGGGAGGTCCTGGAAACACCATATATTTT.

This clonotype was recorded many times. This chain joins TRBV6-5 and TRBJ1-4, with 7 bases matching TRBD1. The CDR3 runs 14 residues. Per the germline V gene, CDR1 is MNHEY and CDR2 is SVGAGI. J gave up 7 bases and V 10 bases, and 12 bases lay outside the gene matches. The chain's CDR3 is CATALDRDVEKLFF. Here the CDR3 DNA reads TGTGCCACCGCCCTCGACAGGGATGTTGAAAAACTGTTTTTT.